These 20 T cell receptor beta chains came from one sample sequenced in a study of vaccination and CD4 T cells after COVID-19. For these receptors, no antigen is known. Treatment described: approximately 9-day PBMC culture with coronavirus spike peptide pools or control peptides (ViraFEST assay). Sequenced with the Oncomine TCR Beta short-read assay was DNA taken from cultured CD4+ T cells. TCRdb independently ran MiXCR on the PCR reads; one entry per CDR3 protein. The sample yields about 15,000 distinct CDR3 sequences, roughly 34% seen once. Sequencing was performed on cultured CD4+ T cells from blood. These receptors all come from a human donor with COVID-19.

The chain employs TRBV11-2 and TRBJ2-7; 7 bases align to TRBD1. The germline gives CDR1 SGHAT, CDR2 FQNNGV. Trimming at V came to 3 bases and at J to 3 bases, leaving 2 bases not matched to a gene. This CDR3 comprises 13 residues. Here the CDR3 reads CASSLGDSYEQYF. CDR3 nucleotide sequence: TGTGCCAGCAGCTTGGGGGACAGCTACGAGCAGTACTTC.

This clonotype was observed a handful of times. The gene calls are TRBV6-1 and TRBJ2-3; D is ambiguous. Germline V lookup: CDR1 MNHNS, CDR2 SASEGT. The V gene lost 7 bases and the J gene lost 4 bases, with 9 bases spanning the gap. This CDR3 is built from 12 residues. The CDR3 sequence: CASNGPPDTQYF. CDR3 DNA sequence: TGTGCCAGCAATGGGCCCCCAGATACGCAGTATTTT.

This clonotype has only a few counts. The chain employs TRBV11-3 and TRBJ2-1, with 8 bases matching TRBD2. The CDR3 extends over 17 amino acids. The V and J ends lost 4 bases and 1 base, in that order; junction bases with no gene match: 9. Germline lookup yields CDR1 SGHNT and CDR2 YENEEA. In nucleotides, the CDR3 is TGTGCCAGCAGCTCTCTTAGCGGGGTCCTATCCTACAATGAGCAGTTCTTC. It is translated as CASSSLSGVLSYNEQFF.

This clonotype was seen more than once but under ten times. The gene calls are TRBV6-1 and TRBJ1-2; D gene uncertain. This CDR3 spans 14 amino acids. CDR1 and CDR2 (germline): MNHNS, SASEGT. V lost 7 bases and J 2 bases, leaving 14 bases between the germline ends. Written as DNA, the CDR3 is TGTGCCAGCAAGGAGGGAATGGCCAACTATGGCTACACCTTC. It is translated as CASKEGMANYGYTF.

This clonotype has a handful of counts. The rearrangement uses TRBV20-1 and TRBJ1-3; D call uncertain. CDR3 length equals 13 residues. Germline lookup yields CDR1 DFQATT and CDR2 SNEGSKA (reference sequence). Trimming stripped 6 bases from V and 0 bases from J, with 9 bases between. In nucleotides, the CDR3 is TGCAGTGCCCGCGGACTCTCTGGAAACACCATATATTTT. Its translation is CSARGLSGNTIYF.

The chain recombines TRBV23-1 with TRBJ2-7, with D unresolved. TRBV23-1 is annotated as an ORF whose role is uncertain. CDR3 length: 13 residues. CDR3 sequence reads: CARLEGLTYEQYF. The CDR3 DNA follows: TGCGCTCGCTTGGAAGGGCTCACCTACGAGCAGTACTTC.

The chain combines TRBV6-1 with TRBJ2-1; TRBD2 aligns across 8 bases. With V trimmed by 6 bases and J by 10 bases, 17 bases remained unmatched. Germline V CDR1 and CDR2: MNHNS, SASEGT. The CDR3 consists of 16 residues. The CDR3 DNA follows: TGTGCCAGCAGAGGACACGGGGGGGGGATGCCCGTCGAGCAGTTCTTC. Translation: CASRGHGGGMPVEQFF.

The J gene is TRBJ2-7, the V gene TRBV27; 12 bases are a match to TRBD1. The CDR3 contains 14 residues. Germline V gene data show CDR1 as MNHEY and CDR2 as SMNVEV (reference sequence). V lost 9 bases and J lost 6; bases outside the gene matches: 9. The CDR3 loop is CASSTGTGGGEQYF. The DNA of the CDR3 is TGTGCCAGTTCCACCGGGACAGGGGGCGGCGAGCAGTACTTC.

This clonotype has more than one count but fewer than ten. This chain links TRBV12-3 or TRBV12-4 with TRBJ1-2, with 7 nucleotides matching TRBD1. V shed 5 bases and J 4 bases; nucleotides not matched to a gene: 7. The CDR3 has 14 residues. The CDR3 nucleotides read TGTGCCAGCAGTGTTGAGCGACAGGGCTATGGCTACACCTTC. Translating it yields CASSVERQGYGYTF.

This chain joins TRBV12-5 and TRBJ1-6; 8 bases fit TRBD1. The CDR3 runs 16 residues. J lost 0 bases, V lost 6 bases, and 4 bases had no gene match. Germline CDR1 is LGHNT and CDR2 is FRNRAP. The CDR3 bases are TGTGCTAGTGGGCCGGGACAGGTCTCCTATAATTCACCCCTCCACTTT. Protein: CASGPGQVSYNSPLHF.

This clonotype was recorded a few times. The chain employs TRBV2 and TRBJ2-7; D remains ambiguous. The CDR3 runs to 13 residues. Germline values: CDR1 SNHLY, CDR2 FYNNEI. V was cut by 3 bases and J by 0 bases, with 6 bases left in between. CDR3 coding DNA: TGTGCCAGCAGTGACAGCCTCTCCTACGAGCAGTACTTC. Translating gives CASSDSLSYEQYF.

The rearrangement links TRBV7-6 to TRBJ2-1; 7 bases match TRBD1. The germline CDR1 and CDR2 sequences are SGHVS and FNYEAQ. The CDR3 spans 16 residues. The V segment lost 2 bases and the J segment 4 bases; nucleotides outside the gene matches: 8. The CDR3 is CASSLMGQNQYNEQFF. The CDR3, as DNA: TGTGCCAGCAGCTTAATGGGACAGAATCAATACAATGAGCAGTTCTTC.

This chain joins TRBV6-5 and TRBJ2-7; D gene uncertain. The CDR3 sequence is 14 residues long. The V end lost 0 bases, the J end lost 1 base, and 7 bases lay between the germline ends. Germline lookup yields CDR1 MNHEY and CDR2 SVGAGI. CDR3 in DNA: TGTGCCAGCAGTTACTCGACGGTTTCCTACGAGCAGTACTTC. Amino acids: CASSYSTVSYEQYF.

There are a few counts of this clonotype. This chain joins TRBV7-9 and TRBJ2-3; D tentatively fits TRBD1 or TRBD2 (5 bases each). Germline-derived CDR1 and CDR2 are SEHNR and FQNEAQ (reference sequence). The CDR3 runs 16 residues. V lost 5 bases and J 0 bases, leaving 15 bases between the germline ends. As DNA, the CDR3 is TGTGCCAGCAGCCCTGGGACGGCCACTAGCACAGATACGCAGTATTTT. Its translation: CASSPGTATSTDTQYF. Filled out from reference TRBV7-9 and TRBJ2-3, the complete variable domain reads DTGVSQNPRHKITKRGQNVTFRCDPISEHNRLYWYRQTLGQGPEFLTYFQNEAQLEKSRLLSDRFSAERPKGSFSTLEIQRTEQGDSAMYLCASSPGTATSTDTQYFGPGTRLTVL.

This chain connects TRBV19 to TRBJ2-7; no clear D gene. V lost 2 bases and J 3 bases, leaving 8 bases between the germline ends. Germline V gene data show CDR1 as LNHDA and CDR2 as SQIVND (reference sequence). CDR3 length equals 13 residues. The CDR3: CASSINSGYEQYF. CDR3 bases: TGTGCCAGTAGTATAAACTCGGGCTACGAGCAGTACTTC.

The V call is TRBV7-6, the J call TRBJ2-5, with TRBD1 identical over 7 bases. The CDR3 extends over 16 amino acids. V lost 2 bases to trimming and J lost 5 bases; unmatched junction nucleotides: 11. Germline CDR1 is SGHVS and CDR2 is FNYEAQ. CDR3 sequence (DNA): TGTGCCAGCAGCTTAAGGCAGAGGGGGCAGCGCGAGACCCAGTACTTC. Translated: CASSLRQRGQRETQYF.

This clonotype was detected only a few times. The rearrangement links TRBV12-5 to TRBJ1-2; no clear D gene. CDR3 length: 11 amino acids. The germline CDR1 and CDR2 sequences are LGHNT and FRNRAP. V lost 5 bases, J lost 4 bases, and 5 bases lay in between. The CDR3 DNA reads as TGTGCTAGTGGTCTGGGCTATGGCTACACCTTC. It codes for CASGLGYGYTF.

This rearrangement joins TRBV5-1 to TRBJ2-7; 7 bases are a match to TRBD1. V shed 4 bases and J 2 bases; nucleotides not matched to a gene: 6. This CDR3 has 14 residues. CDR1 and CDR2 from the germline V gene are SGHRS and YFSETQ. The CDR3 nucleotides are TGCGCCAGCAGCCTGACAGGGCCTACCTACGAGCAGTACTTC. Translated, it gives CASSLTGPTYEQYF.

This clonotype showed up just a few times. The V call is TRBV6-1, the J call TRBJ1-3, with D possibly TRBD1 on 6 matching bases. Per the germline V gene, CDR1 is MNHNS and CDR2 is SASEGT. The CDR3 is 14 residues long. V shed 7 bases and J shed 2 bases, with 12 bases lying between them. Here the CDR3 DNA reads TGTGCCAGCATCGACGACAGGACTGGAAACACCATATATTTT. Protein sequence: CASIDDRTGNTIYF.

This chain links TRBV6-4 with TRBJ1-2, with TRBD1 identical over 11 bases. The CDR3 consists of 16 residues. V lost 4 bases and J lost 6; bases outside the gene matches: 10. CDR1 and CDR2 (germline): MRHNA, SNTAGT. The CDR3 loop reads CASSASGQGAVNGYTF. CDR3 nucleotide sequence: TGTGCCAGCAGTGCCTCCGGACAGGGGGCAGTCAATGGCTACACCTTC.